This T cell receptor beta chain was identified in a study of T cells in Graves' hyperthyroidism and ophthalmopathy. Notes on the study in general: In the analysis, a 13 V-J model separated ophthalmopathy from stable hyperthyroidism.

This clonotype has a handful of counts. Its matching antigen is unknown. The TCR beta CDR3 regions underwent amplification using RNA transcripts as the source. HTBI primers were used for first-round RT-PCR of the TCR CDR3. TCRdb reanalysed the multiplex PCR reads using MiXCR and keeps one entry per CDR3 protein. Of some 560,000 distinct CDR3 sequences in the sample, 15% to 19% are singletons; the top ten hold roughly 6.6%. Those with hyperthyroidism were 18 to 65 years old, newly diagnosed, and ill for under 2 months. This clonotype was obtained from a woman in her thirties with Graves' hyperthyroidism. The sample taken for sequencing was blood.

CDR3 DNA: TGTGCCAGCAGGGCCGGGACTTCGCACTCCTACGAGCAGTACTTC. It codes for CASRAGTSHSYEQYF. V and J are TRBV5-4 and TRBJ2-7, with D tentatively TRBD2 (6 bases). There are 15 residues in the CDR3. Germline V lookup: CDR1 SGHNT, CDR2 YYREEE (reference sequence). The V and J ends lost 5 bases and 0 bases respectively, with 15 bases between them.